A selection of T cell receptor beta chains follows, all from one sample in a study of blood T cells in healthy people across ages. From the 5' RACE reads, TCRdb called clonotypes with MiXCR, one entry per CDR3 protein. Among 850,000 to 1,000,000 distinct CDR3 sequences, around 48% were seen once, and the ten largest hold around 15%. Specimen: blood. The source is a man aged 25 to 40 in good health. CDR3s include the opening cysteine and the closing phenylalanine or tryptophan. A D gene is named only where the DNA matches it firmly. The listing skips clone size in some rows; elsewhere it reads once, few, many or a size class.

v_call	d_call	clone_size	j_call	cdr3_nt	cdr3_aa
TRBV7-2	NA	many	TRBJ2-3	TGTGCCAGCAGCTTAGGTGGCTCCACTAGCACAGATACGCAGTATTTT	CASSLGGSTSTDTQYF
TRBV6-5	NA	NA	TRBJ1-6	TGTGCCAGCAGTTACTCGGAAATTAGGAGTTCACCCCTCCACTTT	CASSYSEIRSSPLHF
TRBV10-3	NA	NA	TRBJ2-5	TGTGCCATCAGTGGACCCCGGGTAGAGACCCAGTACTTC	CAISGPRVETQYF
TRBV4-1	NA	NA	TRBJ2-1	TGCGCCAGCAGCCAAGATGGTGGGAACTACAATGAGCAGTTCTTC	CASSQDGGNYNEQFF
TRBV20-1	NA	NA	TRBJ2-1	TGCAGTGCTAAGCCGGGACTCTCCTCCTACAATGAGCAGTTCTTC	CSAKPGLSSYNEQFF
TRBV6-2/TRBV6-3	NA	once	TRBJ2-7	TGTGCCGGCACTATAACTGGGGGCTCCTACGAGCAGTACTTC	CAGTITGGSYEQYF
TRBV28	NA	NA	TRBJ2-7	TGTGCCAGCAGGTTGGAGGGGTACGAGCAGTACTTC	CASRLEGYEQYF
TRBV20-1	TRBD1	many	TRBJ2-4	TGCAGTGCTGTTAATGCACAGGGGGAGAGCATTCAGTACTTC	CSAVNAQGESIQYF
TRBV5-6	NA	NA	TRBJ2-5	TGTGCCAGCAACAGGGCACCCGGAGAGACCCAGTACTTC	CASNRAPGETQYF
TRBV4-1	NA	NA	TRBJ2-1	TGCGCCAGCAGCCAAGCAATAAGAGGCGGTAGCTACAATGAGCAGTTCTTC	CASSQAIRGGSYNEQFF
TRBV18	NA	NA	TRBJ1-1	TGTGCCAGCTCACCATCACCGAACACTGAAGCTTTCTTT	CASSPSPNTEAFF
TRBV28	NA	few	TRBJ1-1	TGTGCCAGCAGTAAAGGAAACACTGAAGCTTTCTTT	CASSKGNTEAFF
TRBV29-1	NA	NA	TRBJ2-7	TGCAGCGTTGGGAGGGGGACTACCCACGAGCAGTACTTC	CSVGRGTTHEQYF
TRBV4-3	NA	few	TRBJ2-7	TGCGCCAGCAGCCAAGAGAGTGCAGCACCCAACGAGCAGTACTTC	CASSQESAAPNEQYF
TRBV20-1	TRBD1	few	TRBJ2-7	TGCAGTGCTAGTTCCGGCGACAGGGGGCGAAACTCCTACGAGCAGTACTTC	CSASSGDRGRNSYEQYF
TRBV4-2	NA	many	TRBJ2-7	TGTGCCAGCAGCCAAGAGGCGTACGGCTCCTACGAGCAGTACTTC	CASSQEAYGSYEQYF
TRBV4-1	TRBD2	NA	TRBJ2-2	TGCGCCAGCGGTACTCCCGGGACTAGCGCGGCGGAGCTGTTTTTT	CASGTPGTSAAELFF
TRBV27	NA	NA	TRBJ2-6	TGTGCCAGCAGCTCCATGGGCACTGGGGCCAACGTCCTGACTTTC	CASSSMGTGANVLTF